This TCR beta chain was captured by sequencing in a study of blood T cell repertoires in COVID-19. Study-wide background: T cells, B-cell-depleted T cells, or PBMCs supplied cDNA or gDNA.

This CDR3 has 15 residues. V trimming: 0 bases; J trimming: 2 bases; junction bases outside the gene matches: 2. CDR1 and CDR2 (germline): MNHNS, SASEGT. Sequencing used immunoSEQ multiplex PCR; TCRdb keeps in-frame clones, though not all of them. The sample shows around 190,000 clones, roughly 84% of them seen only once. Sequencing was carried out using peripheral blood. The source of this sequence is a man over 45 with COVID-19, enrolled during active disease. The chain employs TRBV6-1 and TRBJ2-7; 9 bases map to TRBD1. The CDR3 here is CASSEATGGAYEQYF. The CDR3 nucleotides are TGTGCCAGCAGTGAAGCGACAGGGGGAGCCTACGAGCAGTACTTC.